The text below deals with one T cell receptor (beta chain). This clonotype has a handful of counts. This clone's antigen is unknown. Base qualities are not recorded, but no much larger clone differs from it by a single base. The CDR1 and CDR2 encoded by the germline V gene are SGHDT and YYEEEE. Spanning cysteine to phenylalanine, the CDR3 consists of 15 amino acids. The entry retains the CDR3 DNA only, 45 bases that are in frame from base 1. The junction shows trimming of 0 bases on V and 1 base on J, plus 10 bases between the germline ends. The sample was run on an Illumina NovaSeq 6000. TCRalpha and TCRbeta cDNA libraries were constructed by 5'RACE with constant-segment primers, with sample barcodes and unique molecular identifiers being introduced. RNA was extracted from every sample with Trizol reagent. Amplification of the libraries took two PCR steps, and the second step added a second sample barcode plus Illumina TruSeq adapters. Libraries were sequenced on an Illumina NovaSeq with 2 x 150 bp paired-end reads. The paper's processing steps were these. Reads were demultiplexed and collapsed into UMI-guided consensus sequences with migec v1.2.7. With mixcr v2.1.11, UMI consensuses were aligned to TRA and TRB V and J templates and assembled into clonotypes. A clonotype was counted as expanded or contracted only if both edgeR and NoisET called the change significant, with noise models trained on biological replicates. For edgeR calls, the cutoffs were a false discovery rate-adjusted p below 0.01 and a log2 fold-change threshold of 1. As an exploratory analysis of dynamics, max-normalized trajectories of the 1000 most abundant clonotypes were examined by PCA with hierarchical clustering. Each responding clone was given a CD4 or CD8 phenotype based on the CD4+ and CD8+ repertoires, which had been sequenced separately. TCRdb trimmed public reads at Q25 via fastp, called clones via MiXCR and kept in-frame beta chains. Each CDR3 protein appears once, grouped with its most common genes and DNA. TCRdb assigned the V and J calls; the authors' analysis was not used. The sample table shows around 300,000 distinct CDR3 sequences, and approximately 19% are seen once. The top ten clonotypes cover roughly 21% of the sample.

Ficoll-Paque density gradient centrifugation was the method used to isolate PBMCs. These data come from a study of T-cell memory formation after mild COVID-19 (dated by TCRdb to the early 2020s). For the study in its entirety: Most TCR sequence clusters were specific to one of the two donors. In two donors, T-cell clones that expanded and contracted after mild COVID-19 were followed by sequencing TCRalpha and TCRbeta repertoires longitudinally. Two young, previously healthy adult volunteers, one female and one male, were included in the cohort.

Overall study outcomes, separate from this receptor: From day 15 to 85, contracting clones showed balanced CD4/CD8 phenotypes, whereas a second wave of clones that expanded from day 15 to 37 leaned towards CD4+. Some responding clones were found in pre-infection memory, which suggests that pre-existing cross-reactive memory T cells took part in the SARS-CoV-2 response. SARS-CoV-2 specificity was not confirmed for the second-wave clones peaking on day 37. Only a couple of mild cases were covered in the study, and larger cohorts including severe cases with pre-infection samples were considered necessary. Contracting CD4+ clones were located mainly in the CM and EM memory subsets, whereas CD8+ clones were found to be enriched in EMRA.

The source is a man between 18 and 29 years old who had mild COVID-19 (a few samples of this study predate the infection). The sample titles of this study are shuffled in the database, so cell type and time point are left out; the donor was told from shared clones. The chain is made from TRBV5-6 and TRBJ1-1; the D region possibly corresponds to TRBD1 (6 bases align). Source material: PBMCs or a T cell subset sorted from them (not recorded which). At the DNA level, the sequence is TGTGCCAGCAGCTTGGCGTGGGGGGCGAACACTGAAGCTTTCTTT. Its translation reads: CASSLAWGANTEAFF.